These 29 T cell receptor beta chains were sequenced from one sample in a study of cytomegalovirus exposure and HLA in healthy donors. The PCR used 60 Vbeta and 13 Jbeta primers. Profiling relied on immunoSEQ multiplex PCR, and the TCRdb table lists in-frame clones only, not all of them. Here the sample table reports 100,000 to 150,000 clones. What was sequenced was PBMCs. Every receptor here comes from a man younger than 45 in good health and CMV-seronegative.

The V and J genes are TRBV25-1 and TRBJ1-4, with 9 bases identical to TRBD1. V lost 6 bases, J lost 8 bases, and 7 bases stayed unmatched. CDR1 and CDR2 (germline): MGHDK, SYGVNS. This CDR3 is built from 14 residues. Here the CDR3 reads CASRETGGDEKLFF. CDR3 bases: TGTGCCAGCAGGGAGACAGGGGGGGACGAAAAACTGTTTTTT.

This chain links TRBV7-3 with TRBJ1-1, with 7 nucleotides matching TRBD1. V trimming: 4 bases; J trimming: 5 bases; junction bases outside the gene matches: 1. The CDR3 extends over 12 amino acids. CDR1 is SGHTA and CDR2 is FQGTGA in the germline V gene. The CDR3 DNA sequence: TGTGCCAGCAGCTCACAGGGGACTGAAGCTTTCTTT. This gives the protein CASSSQGTEAFF.

V usage is TRBV28 and J usage is TRBJ1-5; tentatively, D is TRBD1 (6 bases). Germline CDR1 and CDR2: MDHEN and SYDVKM. The V end was cut by 2 bases, the J end by 2 bases, with 10 bases between. The CDR3 runs 15 residues. The CDR3 here is CASSLLQGGNQPQHF. CDR3 in DNA: TGTGCCAGCAGTTTACTACAGGGTGGCAATCAGCCCCAGCATTTT.

V usage is TRBV4-1 and J usage is TRBJ2-5; 8 bases agree with TRBD2. V shed 4 bases and J 2 bases; nucleotides not matched to a gene: 6. Germline V gives CDR1 MGHRA, CDR2 YSYEKL. The CDR3 covers 15 residues. The CDR3 spells CASSPTSAKQETQYF. CDR3 nucleotide sequence: TGCGCCAGCAGCCCGACTAGCGCGAAACAAGAGACCCAGTACTTC.

This sequence joins TRBV25-1 and TRBJ2-5; 10 bases align to TRBD2. This CDR3 is 16 amino acids long. The V gene's germline CDR1 is MGHDK and CDR2 SYGVNS. V trimming: 2 bases; J trimming: 1 base; junction bases outside the gene matches: 4. Written as DNA, the CDR3 is TGTGCCAGCAGTGAACCTAGCGGGAGCGCCCAAGAGACCCAGTACTTC. Its protein product is CASSEPSGSAQETQYF. Full variable domain (outside the CDR3, taken from reference TRBV25-1 and TRBJ2-5): EADIYQTPRYLVIGTGKKITLECSQTMGHDKMYWYQQDPGMELHLIHYSYGVNSTEKGDLSSESTVSRIRTEHFPLTLESARPSHTSQYLCASSEPSGSAQETQYFGPGTRLLVL.

The chain uses TRBV4-3 and TRBJ2-1; D ambiguous. The germline V gene encodes CDR1 LGHNA and CDR2 YSLEER. V shed 3 bases and J shed 6 bases, with 15 bases lying between them. The CDR3 runs to 15 residues. CDR3 nucleotide sequence: TGCGCCAGCAGCCAGGTCGGCAGCTCGGGCAATGAGCAGTTCTTC. Its translation: CASSQVGSSGNEQFF.

This chain connects TRBV28 to TRBJ2-7, with 9 bases lining up with TRBD1. J lost 3 bases, V lost 3 bases, and 3 bases had no gene match. There are 14 residues in the CDR3. Per germline, CDR1 MDHEN and CDR2 SYDVKM. CDR3 DNA sequence: TGTGCCAGCAGTTTTGGGGACAGGGTCTACGAGCAGTACTTC. This translates into CASSFGDRVYEQYF.

In DNA form, the CDR3 reads TGTGCCAGCAGCCAGACAGGGGGCAAAAATGAGCAGTTCTTC. Amino acid sequence: CASSQTGGKNEQFF. V is TRBV7-3 and J is TRBJ2-1; 10 bases are shared with TRBD1. Germline trimming cut 5 bases from V and 7 bases from J; bases unmatched to any gene: 5. The CDR3 loop spans 14 amino acids. The germline gives CDR1 SGHTA, CDR2 FQGTGA.

The chain uses TRBV5-1 and TRBJ2-5; weak D call: TRBD1 (6 bases). Germline loops: CDR1 SGHRS, CDR2 YFSETQ. V was pared by 5 bases and J by 5 bases, with 13 bases between. The CDR3 loop spans 13 amino acids. The CDR3 spells CASSLMGAETQYF. As DNA, the CDR3 is TGCGCCAGCAGTCTTATGGGGGCGGAGACCCAGTACTTC.

The chain couples TRBV5-1 to TRBJ1-2; 8 bases map to TRBD1. The CDR3 contains 14 residues. Germline CDR1 reads SGHRS; CDR2 reads YFSETQ. V lost 3 bases, J lost 7 bases, and 8 bases stayed unmatched. CDR3 in amino acids: CASSSDGTGFGYTF. The DNA for the CDR3 is TGCGCCAGCAGCTCCGATGGGACAGGCTTTGGCTACACCTTC.

This sequence joins TRBV28 and TRBJ1-1, with 8 nucleotides matching TRBD1. V shed 7 bases and J 1 base; nucleotides not matched to a gene: 23. CDR1 is MDHEN, CDR2 SYDVKM, per germline. The CDR3 is 20 residues long. In DNA, the CDR3 is TGTGCCAGCACCAATATCAGGGGGCTTTTAGCCCCCCGGTCGAACACTGAAGCTTTCTTT. Protein product: CASTNIRGLLAPRSNTEAFF.

The chain recombines TRBV5-1 with TRBJ2-1, with 10 bases lining up with TRBD2. CDR3 length: 17 residues. V dropped 2 bases and J dropped 5; count of bases not matched to a gene: 10. Germline CDR1 reads SGHRS; CDR2 reads YFSETQ. In DNA, the CDR3 is TGCGCCAGCAGCTTTTGGAGCGGGAGGGCAATGCACAATGAGCAGTTCTTC. Translation: CASSFWSGRAMHNEQFF.

The chain links TRBV27 to TRBJ1-2, with TRBD1 matching 9 bases. Germline CDR1 reads MNHEY; CDR2 reads SMNVEV (reference sequence). The J segment lost 4 bases and the V segment lost 2 bases, leaving 11 bases of the junction unmatched. This CDR3 contains 17 residues. This CDR3 is CASSLNQIGTGIYGYTF. The CDR3 DNA reads as TGTGCCAGCAGTTTAAATCAAATCGGGACAGGGATCTATGGCTACACCTTC.

In DNA, the CDR3 is TGTGCCAGCAGTCTAAGGGACAGCTCATTTAATGAAAAACTGTTTTTT. This encodes CASSLRDSSFNEKLFF. The chain joins TRBV7-9 to TRBJ1-4, with 7 positions matching TRBD1. CDR3 length equals 16 residues. J gave up 4 bases and V 6 bases, and 11 bases lay outside the gene matches. Germline lookup yields CDR1 SEHNR and CDR2 FQNEAQ (reference sequence).

V gene TRBV11-2 combines with J gene TRBJ1-3; TRBD1 agrees at 7 bases. The germline CDR1 and CDR2 sequences are SGHAT and FQNNGV. The CDR3 is 19 residues long. V trimming: 6 bases; J trimming: 0 bases; junction bases outside the gene matches: 17. The CDR3 spells CASRSWGQSVERSGNTIYF. The CDR3 DNA is TGTGCCAGCAGATCCTGGGGACAGTCGGTAGAGCGCTCTGGAAACACCATATATTTT.

This chain connects TRBV27 to TRBJ1-1, with TRBD1 identical over 11 bases. Germline V gives CDR1 MNHEY, CDR2 SMNVEV (reference sequence). V dropped 3 bases and J dropped 3; count of bases not matched to a gene: 3. CDR3 size: 15 residues. Written as DNA, the CDR3 is TGTGCCAGCAGTTTGGGGACAGGGGGGGACACTGAAGCTTTCTTT. It encodes CASSLGTGGDTEAFF.

The gene calls are TRBV4-2 and TRBJ2-7; possibly TRBD2 for D (6 bases). The CDR3 covers 15 residues. V dropped 2 bases and J dropped 0 bases, with 11 bases sitting between them. The germline V gene encodes CDR1 LGHNA and CDR2 YNFKEQ. CDR3 nucleotide sequence: TGTGCCAGCAGCCAAATAGCGGCGGACTCCTACGAGCAGTACTTC. Translating gives CASSQIAADSYEQYF.

V is TRBV6-1 and J is TRBJ2-5; a weak D match, TRBD1 (5 bases). Between the trimmed V and J ends, which lost 1 base and 5 bases, there was a span of 20 bases. The CDR3 consists of 17 residues. CDR1 MNHNS and CDR2 SASEGT come from the germline V gene. The DNA of the CDR3 is TGTGCCAGCAGTGAAGGGGTTGGGCAGGGATCATGGGAGACCCAGTACTTC. Protein: CASSEGVGQGSWETQYF.

The rearrangement joins TRBV6-5 to TRBJ1-1; weak D call: TRBD1 (5 bases). CDR1 and CDR2 from the germline V gene are MNHEY and SVGAGI. The CDR3 spans 14 residues. V was shortened by 4 bases and J by 1 base, with 10 bases between the two germline ends. CDR3 protein: CASSLYGGNTEAFF. CDR3 in DNA: TGTGCCAGCAGTTTGTACGGGGGGAACACTGAAGCTTTCTTT.

The chain combines TRBV15 with TRBJ1-1; 7 bases fit TRBD1. The CDR3 contains 14 residues. The germline V gene has CDR1 LNHNV and CDR2 YYDKDF (reference sequence). Trimming removed 6 bases from V and 5 bases from J; junction bases left unmatched: 9. CDR3 bases: TGTGCCACCAGTATTCCGGGACAGATAACTGAAGCTTTCTTT. Residues: CATSIPGQITEAFF. The full variable domain, its missing parts supplied by reference TRBV15 and TRBJ1-1, is DAMVIQNPRYQVTQFGKPVTLSCSQTLNHNVMYWYQQKSSQAPKLLFHYYDKDFNNEADTPDNFQSRRPNTSFCFLDIRSPGLGDTAMYLCATSIPGQITEAFFGQGTRLTVV.

This chain joins TRBV27 and TRBJ1-4; a weak D match, TRBD1 (5 bases). V was pared by 4 bases and J by 0 bases, with 12 bases between. The germline CDR1 and CDR2 sequences are MNHEY and SMNVEV (reference sequence). CDR3 size: 16 residues. CDR3 DNA: TGTGCCAGCAGTTCCCTCCAGGGTGCAACTAATGAAAAACTGTTTTTT. This codes for CASSSLQGATNEKLFF. Full variable domain (remainder filled in from reference TRBV27 and TRBJ1-4): EAQVTQNPRYLITVTGKKLTVTCSQNMNHEYMSWYRQDPGLGLRQIYYSMNVEVTDKGDVPEGYKVSRKEKRNFPLILESPSPNQTSLYFCASSSLQGATNEKLFFGSGTQLSVL.

About this clone itself: One end of the junction varies from germline; a read error may be responsible. This CDR3 is also generated by other DNA sequences in the sample. This chain links TRBV2 with TRBJ1-1; D is uncertain. This CDR3 region has 13 residues. Germline V gives CDR1 SNHLY, CDR2 FYNNEI. This CDR3 is CASSEFSRTEAFF. The CDR3 DNA is TGTGCCAGCAGTGAATTTAGTCGGACTGAGGCTTTCTTT.

The chain couples TRBV19 to TRBJ1-1, with a weak D call TRBD1 (5 bases). Trimming shortened V by 4 bases and J by 1 base, and 13 bases separated the two germline ends. The CDR3 spans 15 residues. Germline CDR1 and CDR2: LNHDA and SQIVND (reference sequence). The CDR3 sequence is CASSTSGKGNTEAFF. CDR3 DNA: TGTGCCAGTAGTACCTCAGGGAAGGGGAACACTGAAGCTTTCTTT.

The gene calls are TRBV28 and TRBJ1-1, with TRBD1 matching over 8 bases. The germline V gene encodes CDR1 MDHEN and CDR2 SYDVKM. V shed 3 bases and J 6 bases; nucleotides not matched to a gene: 3. The CDR3 consists of 13 residues. The DNA for the CDR3 is TGTGCCAGCAGTTTCAGGGGGCACCCTGAAGCTTTCTTT. It codes for CASSFRGHPEAFF.

The chain has TRBV30 and TRBJ1-5, with a weak D call TRBD1 (5 bases). V shed 4 bases and J shed 7 bases, with 20 bases lying between them. CDR3 length: 15 amino acids. From germline, CDR1 is GTSNPN and CDR2 SVGIG (reference sequence). The CDR3: CAWTRPGTKAQPQHF. The CDR3 coding sequence is TGTGCCTGGACCCGACCGGGGACTAAAGCCCAGCCCCAGCATTTT.

The V call is TRBV19, the J call TRBJ1-1, with TRBD1 identical over 7 bases. Germline CDR1 and CDR2: LNHDA and SQIVND (reference sequence). V was pared by 1 base and J by 2 bases, with 1 base of the junction left unmatched. This CDR3 has 14 residues. The DNA for the CDR3 is TGTGCCAGTAGTATAGGGGACAGTAACACTGAAGCTTTCTTT. As protein: CASSIGDSNTEAFF.

The V gene is TRBV6-1, the J gene TRBJ1-3; 8 positions match TRBD1. Germline-derived CDR1 and CDR2 are MNHNS and SASEGT. CDR3 length: 14 residues. V dropped 7 bases and J dropped 8; count of bases not matched to a gene: 10. Written as DNA, the CDR3 is TGTGCCAGCACTCTGGACAGGGAGGCGGACACCATATATTTT. Amino acids: CASTLDREADTIYF.

J is TRBJ2-3 and V is TRBV2; 7 bases line up with TRBD2. Germline V gene lookup returns CDR1 SNHLY and CDR2 FYNNEI. Unmatched junction bases numbered 6, after V lost 2 bases and J lost 4 bases. The CDR3 is 15 residues long. As DNA, the CDR3 is TGTGCCAGCAGTGAACTGCGGGAGCGGGCAGATACGCAGTATTTT. The encoded protein is CASSELRERADTQYF.

The genes are TRBV30 and TRBJ1-1, with D maybe TRBD1 (5 bases). Germline V lookup: CDR1 GTSNPN, CDR2 SVGIG (reference sequence). V lost 2 bases, J lost 6 bases, and 13 bases lay in between. The length of the CDR3 is 13 residues. The CDR3: CAWSSTMGPEAFF. CDR3 in DNA: TGTGCCTGGAGTAGTACCATGGGGCCTGAAGCTTTCTTT.